Listed below are T cell receptor beta chains from one sample, sequenced in a study of cytomegalovirus exposure and HLA in healthy donors. The assay was immunoSEQ multiplex PCR, and TCRdb's table has in-frame clones only and misses some. The data show roughly 180,000 clones, with approximately 84% seen just once and roughly 4.5% held by the top ten. Sequenced material: PBMCs. These receptors all come from a woman aged 50 to 65 in good health and CMV-seropositive. Both conserved end residues are part of each CDR3. Each record gives: V gene, clone size, D gene, J gene, CDR3 DNA, CDR3 protein. A D gene is named only where the DNA matches it firmly. Part of the rows lack a size; the others show once, few, many or a class for expanded clones.

V gene: TRBV9; clone size: NA; D gene: NA; J gene: TRBJ1-6; CDR3 DNA: TGTGCCAGCCCACGGGACAACTCCTATAATTCACCCCTCCACTTT; CDR3 protein: CASPRDNSYNSPLHF
V gene: TRBV4-1; clone size: NA; D gene: TRBD2; J gene: TRBJ2-3; CDR3 DNA: TGCGCCAGCAGCCTCGCCGGGCTAGCGGGGGAAGCAGATACGCAGTATTTT; CDR3 protein: CASSLAGLAGEADTQYF
V gene: TRBV7-6; clone size: NA; D gene: NA; J gene: TRBJ1-2; CDR3 DNA: TGTGCCAGCAGCTTAACGGGTTTTCATGGCTACACCTTC; CDR3 protein: CASSLTGFHGYTF
V gene: TRBV28; clone size: NA; D gene: NA; J gene: TRBJ1-2; CDR3 DNA: TGTGCCAGCAGCCGCCCTACTACAGGGCGCTATGGCTACACCTTC; CDR3 protein: CASSRPTTGRYGYTF
V gene: TRBV4-3; clone size: once; D gene: TRBD2; J gene: TRBJ2-1; CDR3 DNA: TGCGCCAGCAGCCAAGATCTCCTAGCGGGGGGGCTGAGTGAGCAGTTCTTC; CDR3 protein: CASSQDLLAGGLSEQFF
V gene: TRBV11-1; clone size: NA; D gene: NA; J gene: TRBJ2-7; CDR3 DNA: TGTGCCAGCAGCTTCTCAGGGGTCTCCTACGAGCAGTACTTC; CDR3 protein: CASSFSGVSYEQYF
V gene: TRBV4-2; clone size: NA; D gene: NA; J gene: TRBJ1-2; CDR3 DNA: TGTGCCAGCAGCCAACGGACTGCTGGCTACACCTTC; CDR3 protein: CASSQRTAGYTF
V gene: TRBV7-2; clone size: NA; D gene: TRBD1; J gene: TRBJ1-5; CDR3 DNA: TGTGCCAGCAGCTTAAGCCCCTCGACAGGGCCCCTTAATCAGCCCCAGCATTTT; CDR3 protein: CASSLSPSTGPLNQPQHF
V gene: TRBV6-5; clone size: NA; D gene: NA; J gene: TRBJ1-5; CDR3 DNA: TGTGCCACCAACGCAGGGGCCCGCCAGCCCCAGCATTTT; CDR3 protein: CATNAGARQPQHF
V gene: TRBV4-1; clone size: once; D gene: NA; J gene: TRBJ2-7; CDR3 DNA: TGCGCCAGCAGCCCTACTAGGGAGGTCCACGAGCAGTACTTC; CDR3 protein: CASSPTREVHEQYF
V gene: TRBV10-3; clone size: NA; D gene: TRBD2; J gene: TRBJ2-3; CDR3 DNA: TGTGCCATCAAGACAGTGGCGGGGGGGCAGGATACGCAGTATTTT; CDR3 protein: CAIKTVAGGQDTQYF
V gene: TRBV7-2; clone size: NA; D gene: TRBD2; J gene: TRBJ2-7; CDR3 DNA: TGTGCCAGCAGCGTGGGACTAGCGTACTCCTACGAGCAGTACTTC; CDR3 protein: CASSVGLAYSYEQYF
V gene: TRBV6-4; clone size: NA; D gene: NA; J gene: TRBJ2-3; CDR3 DNA: TGTGCCAGCAGTGAAGGAGTGTCGTCAGATACGCAGTATTTT; CDR3 protein: CASSEGVSSDTQYF
V gene: TRBV9; clone size: NA; D gene: NA; J gene: TRBJ1-2; CDR3 DNA: TGTGCCAGCAGCGTGGCACTAGCTAACTATGGCTACACCTTC; CDR3 protein: CASSVALANYGYTF
V gene: TRBV6-1; clone size: few; D gene: NA; J gene: TRBJ1-2; CDR3 DNA: TGTGCCAGCAGTGATTTGGGACTATTATCTAACTATGGCTACACCTTC; CDR3 protein: CASSDLGLLSNYGYTF
V gene: TRBV6-1; clone size: few; D gene: NA; J gene: TRBJ1-4; CDR3 DNA: TGTGCCAGCAGTGAGCGGACACATGAAAAACTGTTTTTT; CDR3 protein: CASSERTHEKLFF
V gene: TRBV5-5; clone size: NA; D gene: TRBD1; J gene: TRBJ2-3; CDR3 DNA: TGTGCCAGCAGCTCTTGGACAGGATCCACAGATACGCAGTATTTT; CDR3 protein: CASSSWTGSTDTQYF
V gene: TRBV21-1; clone size: NA; D gene: NA; J gene: TRBJ2-7; CDR3 DNA: TGTGCCAGCAGCAACGACAGGGCCCCCTACGAGCAGTACTTC; CDR3 protein: CASSNDRAPYEQYF
V gene: TRBV29-1; clone size: few; D gene: TRBD2; J gene: TRBJ2-6; CDR3 DNA: TGCAGCGTTGAGGGAGGGGCCGGGGCCAACGTCCTGACTTTC; CDR3 protein: CSVEGGAGANVLTF
V gene: TRBV14; clone size: NA; D gene: TRBD2; J gene: TRBJ2-7; CDR3 DNA: TGTGCCAGCAGCCAGGATTTTAGCGGGGGATACGAGCAGTACTTC; CDR3 protein: CASSQDFSGGYEQYF
V gene: TRBV5-1; clone size: NA; D gene: NA; J gene: TRBJ2-7; CDR3 DNA: TGCGCCAGCAGCTTAAATGCCGGGGATGGTTACGAGCAGTACTTC; CDR3 protein: CASSLNAGDGYEQYF
V gene: TRBV19; clone size: once; D gene: NA; J gene: TRBJ2-7; CDR3 DNA: TGTGCCAGTAGTACTACAGGTTCTTCCTACGAGCAGTACTTC; CDR3 protein: CASSTTGSSYEQYF
V gene: TRBV4-3; clone size: NA; D gene: TRBD1; J gene: TRBJ2-1; CDR3 DNA: TGCGCCAGCAGCCTGGACAGGGGGATACCTAATGAGCAGTTCTTC; CDR3 protein: CASSLDRGIPNEQFF
V gene: TRBV27; clone size: NA; D gene: NA; J gene: TRBJ2-4; CDR3 DNA: TGTGCCAGCAGGGGGATCAGGGGCCCGAAAAACATTCAGTACTTC; CDR3 protein: CASRGIRGPKNIQYF
V gene: TRBV7-9; clone size: NA; D gene: NA; J gene: TRBJ2-1; CDR3 DNA: TGTGCCAGCAGCTTACGAAACAGGGATGGTGAGCAGTTCTTC; CDR3 protein: CASSLRNRDGEQFF
V gene: TRBV2; clone size: NA; D gene: NA; J gene: TRBJ2-3; CDR3 DNA: TGTGCCACCGCGCGAGACACTAGCACAGATACGCAGTATTTT; CDR3 protein: CATARDTSTDTQYF
V gene: TRBV2; clone size: NA; D gene: TRBD1; J gene: TRBJ1-6; CDR3 DNA: TGTGCCACGCCCGATTCTAGGACAGGGGTTTTAGATTCACCCCTCCACTTT; CDR3 protein: CATPDSRTGVLDSPLHF
V gene: TRBV18; clone size: NA; D gene: TRBD1; J gene: TRBJ1-5; CDR3 DNA: TGTGCCAGCTCACCTAGGACAGGGAATCAGCCCCAGCATTTT; CDR3 protein: CASSPRTGNQPQHF
V gene: TRBV7-3; clone size: NA; D gene: TRBD2; J gene: TRBJ2-1; CDR3 DNA: TGTGCCAGCAGCTTATTCAGCGGGACCATGGCCAATGAGCAGTTCTTC; CDR3 protein: CASSLFSGTMANEQFF